The 32 T cell receptor beta chains below all came from one sample that was sequenced in a study of T cell clonotyping in hematopoietic cell transplantation (TCRdb year 2021). The library was made by the immunoSEQ multiplex PCR assay. The source is immuneACCESS, and TCRdb retained only in-frame sequences with V and J called. Part of the clones is not carried over; for the studies checked, unresolved V genes explain less than half of this, and the remainder is unexplained. The sample contains several thousand clones, approximately 79% of them found a single time. Jointly, the top ten make up 33% of the sample. Sample time point, as interpreted from the label and publication: recipient sample about 28 days before transplant, after cytoreduction. The sample was peripheral blood mononuclear cells, taken before stem cell transplant. The source of these receptors is a man between 60 and 75 years old with acute myeloid leukemia. Some clones in this sample may be carry-over from other donors' samples.

The CDR3 nucleotides read TGCAGCGCCCTAGGACGGGATTTGAACACTGAAGCTTTCTTT. Translated, it gives CSALGRDLNTEAFF. The chain uses TRBV29-1 and TRBJ1-1; D unclear. The CDR3 runs to 14 residues. The V end was cut by 7 bases, the J end by 0 bases, with 15 bases between. CDR1 and CDR2 (germline): SQVTM, ANQGSEA.

The J gene is TRBJ1-1, the V gene TRBV9; D remains ambiguous. Germline assignment: CDR1 SGDLS and CDR2 YYNGEE. Between the trimmed V and J ends, which lost 3 bases and 1 base, there was a span of 10 bases. This CDR3 is built from 14 residues. This CDR3 is CASSDQDWNTEAFF. CDR3 coding DNA: TGTGCCAGCAGCGACCAAGACTGGAACACTGAAGCTTTCTTT.

The CDR3 region is CASSLAGVRWFF. CDR3 nucleotide sequence: TGCGCCAGCAGCTTGGCCGGGGTTCGGTGGTTCTTC. The V call is TRBV5-1, the J call TRBJ2-1; tentative D call: TRBD2 (5 bases). Trimming took 0 bases from V and 15 from J, leaving 13 bases between them. Germline values: CDR1 SGHRS, CDR2 YFSETQ. This CDR3 has 12 amino acids.

This clone has only a few counts. The same CDR3 arises from other DNA sequences in this sample as well. The chain links TRBV19 to TRBJ1-1, with 8 nucleotides matching TRBD1. Germline V gene lookup returns CDR1 LNHDA and CDR2 SQIVND (reference sequence). After removal of 7 bases from V and 3 bases from J, the junction contained 7 bases not matched to a gene. The CDR3 covers 14 residues. CDR3: CASTGTGFDTEAFF. The CDR3 region has the DNA TGTGCCAGTACCGGGACAGGTTTTGACACTGAAGCTTTCTTT.

This chain connects TRBV5-4 to TRBJ1-2; no clear D gene. The CDR3 is made up of 14 amino acids. V dropped 2 bases and J dropped 7 bases, with 15 bases sitting between them. Germline V gives CDR1 SGHNT, CDR2 YYREEE (reference sequence). The CDR3 here is CASSLWPSESGYTF. CDR3 DNA: TGTGCCAGCAGCTTATGGCCCTCTGAATCTGGCTACACCTTC.

V is TRBV6-1 and J is TRBJ2-7; D uncertain. Germline-derived CDR1 and CDR2 are MNHNS and SASEGT. The CDR3 has 16 residues. The germline V and J ends were trimmed by 3 bases and 3 bases, with 18 bases remaining between them. CDR3 sequence: CASSDTRRVYNYEQYF. DNA for the CDR3: TGTGCCAGCAGTGATACTCGAAGGGTATATAACTACGAGCAGTACTTC.

This clone came up once. The J gene is TRBJ2-3, the V gene TRBV28, with D possibly TRBD2 on 5 matching bases. This CDR3 is built from 14 residues. Germline loops: CDR1 MDHEN, CDR2 SYDVKM. The V gene lost 3 bases and the J gene lost 6 bases, with 13 bases spanning the gap. DNA of the CDR3: TGTGCCAGCAGTTTCAGCGGCCCTGGGGATACGCAGTATTTT. Protein product: CASSFSGPGDTQYF.

V usage is TRBV2 and J usage is TRBJ1-5; D is possibly TRBD1 (5 bases). Per germline, CDR1 SNHLY and CDR2 FYNNEI. Deletions cut 6 bases from V and 6 bases from J, with 9 bases between. This CDR3 has 12 amino acids. Written as DNA, the CDR3 is TGTGCCAGCAGCTCGGGGCCTCAGCCCCAGCATTTT. Protein product: CASSSGPQPQHF.

V gene TRBV10-2 combines with J gene TRBJ2-7; D possibly corresponds to TRBD1 (6 bases). Germline V CDR1 and CDR2: WSHSY, SAAADI. With 7 bases removed from V and 4 bases from J, the gap between germline ends came to 17 bases. The CDR3 sequence is 14 residues long. The CDR3, as DNA: TGCGCCAGCAACCCGGGACAAATGGCATACGAGCAGTACTTC. This encodes CASNPGQMAYEQYF.

V and J are TRBV19 and TRBJ2-4; D is perhaps TRBD1 or TRBD2 (8 bases each). This CDR3 region has 17 residues. Germline CDR1 reads LNHDA; CDR2 reads SQIVND (reference sequence). Deletions cut 5 bases from V and 8 bases from J, with 25 bases between. CDR3 sequence (DNA): TGTGCCAGTAGTTCTCCGGGACAGGCCCGGGAGGGAGACATTCAGTACTTC. Translated: CASSSPGQAREGDIQYF. The full variable domain, with the rest looked up from reference TRBV19 and TRBJ2-4, is DGGITQSPKYLFRKEGQNVTLSCEQNLNHDAMYWYRQDPGQGLRLIYYSQIVNDFQKGDIAEGYSVSREKKESFPLTVTSAQKNPTAFYLCASSSPGQAREGDIQYFGAGTRLSVL.

The rearrangement links TRBV7-2 to TRBJ1-4; possibly TRBD1 for D (5 bases). The CDR3 covers 15 residues. V was shortened by 3 bases and J by 5 bases, with 13 bases between the two germline ends. Per germline, CDR1 SGHTA and CDR2 FQGNSA. CDR3 protein: CASSLRRGVNEKLFF. The CDR3 region has the DNA TGTGCCAGCAGCTTGAGGCGGGGGGTCAATGAAAAACTGTTTTTT.

The J gene is TRBJ1-2, the V gene TRBV28; D is possibly TRBD1 (5 bases). Trimming cost V 6 bases and J 4 bases, with 18 bases left between them. The CDR3 has 15 residues. CDR1 is MDHEN and CDR2 is SYDVKM in the germline V gene. Here the CDR3 reads CASRGTSRGFYGYTF. CDR3 nucleotide sequence: TGTGCCAGCAGAGGGACCTCCAGAGGTTTCTATGGCTACACCTTC.

This chain uses TRBV7-6 with TRBJ1-1, with D unresolved. V lost 4 bases, J lost 2 bases, and 11 bases lay in between. The CDR3 spans 14 residues. CDR1 and CDR2 from the germline V gene are SGHVS and FNYEAQ. DNA of the CDR3: TGTGCCAGCAGCTCGACCCCAGGTAACACTGAAGCTTTCTTT. Translated: CASSSTPGNTEAFF.

This clone was seen only a few times. The chain links TRBV5-1 to TRBJ1-3; TRBD1 aligns across 8 bases. The V gene's germline CDR1 is SGHRS and CDR2 YFSETQ. This CDR3 region has 18 residues. V lost 0 bases to trimming and J lost 0 bases; unmatched junction nucleotides: 8. The CDR3 reads CASSLAGTGLSSGNTIYF. The CDR3 DNA reads as TGCGCCAGCAGCTTGGCTGGGACAGGCCTTTCCTCTGGAAACACCATATATTTT.

The rearrangement uses TRBV5-1 and TRBJ1-1, with a weak D call TRBD1 (6 bases). CDR3 length equals 16 residues. CDR1 SGHRS and CDR2 YFSETQ come from the germline V gene. V was cut by 0 bases and J by 1 base, with 13 bases left in between. CDR3 protein: CASSLVAGEGNTEAFF. The CDR3 DNA reads as TGCGCCAGCAGCTTGGTGGCAGGGGAAGGGAACACTGAAGCTTTCTTT. Together with reference TRBV5-1 and TRBJ1-1, the CDR3 gives the full variable domain: KAGVTQTPRYLIKTRGQQVTLSCSPISGHRSVSWYQQTPGQGLQFLFEYFSETQRNKGNFPGRFSGRQFSNSRSEMNVSTLELGDSALYLCASSLVAGEGNTEAFFGQGTRLTVV.

The rearrangement links TRBV20-1 to TRBJ2-4, with a possible D match to TRBD2 (6 bases). This CDR3 region has 11 residues. Germline V gene lookup returns CDR1 DFQATT and CDR2 SNEGSKA (reference sequence). Trimming took off 3 bases at V and 14 bases at J, with 14 bases between the two ends. The CDR3, as DNA: TGCAGTGCTAGCGACGGGGGACCCAAGTACTTC. As protein: CSASDGGPKYF.

This chain connects TRBV9 to TRBJ2-7, with D tentatively TRBD1 (6 bases). The CDR3 totals 19 residues. The V end lost 4 bases, the J end lost 1 base, and 27 bases lay between the germline ends. Germline CDR1 reads SGDLS; CDR2 reads YYNGEE. The CDR3 nucleotides read TGTGCCAGCAGCCCCCGCGGATCACAACCAGGGGCCGGATCCTACGAGCAGTACTTC. This sequence encodes CASSPRGSQPGAGSYEQYF. The entire variable domain, with the rest obtained from reference TRBV9 and TRBJ2-7, is as follows: DSGVTQTPKHLITATGQRVTLRCSPRSGDLSVYWYQQSLDQGLQFLIQYYNGEERAKGNILERFSAQQFPDLHSELNLSSLELGDSALYFCASSPRGSQPGAGSYEQYFGPGTRLTVT.

Judged by abundance, this clone is medium-sized. A read error may account for a junction end that differs from germline. This chain connects TRBV5-4 to TRBJ2-7; 10 nucleotides align to TRBD1. Germline V CDR1 and CDR2: SGHNT, YYREEE (reference sequence). The CDR3 spans 14 residues. The CDR3 reads CAGSSLGQGNEQYF. The CDR3 DNA follows: TGTGCCGGCAGCAGCTTGGGACAGGGGAACGAGCAGTACTTC.

V usage is TRBV6-5 and J usage is TRBJ2-1; 10 bases align to TRBD2. Germline V lookup: CDR1 MNHEY, CDR2 SVGAGI. Germline trimming cut 4 bases from V and 6 bases from J; bases unmatched to any gene: 6. The CDR3 sequence is 15 residues long. The CDR3 nucleotides read TGTGCCAGCAGTTTATTAAGCGGGAGGGGCAATGAGCAGTTCTTC. This encodes CASSLLSGRGNEQFF.

V gene TRBV11-2 combines with J gene TRBJ2-2, with D possibly being TRBD2 (6 bases). The CDR3 has 14 amino acids. Germline CDR1 reads SGHAT; CDR2 reads FQNNGV. V was cut by 11 bases and J by 0 bases, with 13 bases left in between. The CDR3 coding sequence is TGTGCCGGTGGGGGGACGGCGAACACCGGGGAGCTGTTTTTT. Translation: CAGGGTANTGELFF.

This clone has a handful of counts. One junction end does not reproduce the germline sequence, and a read error may be involved. The chain joins TRBV27 to TRBJ1-1, with TRBD1 matching over 7 bases. The CDR3 runs 14 residues. The germline gives CDR1 MNHEY, CDR2 SMNVEV (reference sequence). The DNA for the CDR3 is TGTGCTAGCAAGACAGGGCCGGGTGGCACTGAAGCTTTCTTT. Amino acid sequence: CASKTGPGGTEAFF.

This chain links TRBV4-1 with TRBJ2-7, with D uncertain. The CDR3 has 14 amino acids. Germline V gene data show CDR1 as MGHRA and CDR2 as YSYEKL. V lost 1 base, J lost 2 bases, and 9 bases lay in between. The CDR3 nucleotides read TGCGCCAGCAGCCAAGGGGGTGGAGCCTACGAGCAGTACTTC. Translated: CASSQGGGAYEQYF.

This clone has a single count. The chain uses TRBV4-2 and TRBJ1-1; 10 nucleotides align to TRBD1. Germline lookup yields CDR1 LGHNA and CDR2 YNFKEQ. The CDR3 consists of 15 residues. The J segment lost 3 bases and the V segment lost 4 bases, leaving 5 bases of the junction unmatched. The DNA for the CDR3 is TGTGCCAGCAGCCGAGTGGACAGGGGGGACACTGAAGCTTTCTTT. Encoded protein: CASSRVDRGDTEAFF.

This chain connects TRBV28 to TRBJ2-2, with 10 bases fitting TRBD2. V lost 3 bases and J lost 4; bases outside the gene matches: 5. The length of the CDR3 is 16 residues. Germline-derived CDR1 and CDR2 are MDHEN and SYDVKM. The CDR3 nucleotides are TGTGCCAGCAGTTTCGGTAGACTAGCGGGCACCGGGGAGCTGTTTTTT. Translation: CASSFGRLAGTGELFF.

The CDR3 spells CASSPVTGKGTEAFF. The CDR3 DNA reads TGCGCCAGCAGTCCCGTCACAGGGAAGGGCACTGAAGCTTTCTTT. V gene TRBV5-1 combines with J gene TRBJ1-1; TRBD1 is a possible D gene (6 bases). Germline V gives CDR1 SGHRS, CDR2 YFSETQ. There are 15 residues in the CDR3. V was clipped by 5 bases and J by 4 bases, with 18 bases between them.

This chain connects TRBV6-5 to TRBJ1-2, with 7 bases that match TRBD1. The CDR3 sequence is 14 residues long. Germline loops: CDR1 MNHEY, CDR2 SVGAGI. Trimming removed 7 bases from V and 2 bases from J; junction bases left unmatched: 7. The CDR3 is CASTISQGNYGYTF. The CDR3 DNA reads TGTGCCAGCACGATCTCACAGGGGAACTATGGCTACACCTTC.

The J gene is TRBJ1-2, the V gene TRBV6-5, with 7 positions matching TRBD1. CDR1 and CDR2 (germline): MNHEY, SVGAGI. The CDR3 is 13 residues long. V gave up 2 bases and J gave up 3 bases; unmatched junction bases: 0. The CDR3 sequence is CASSYDRDYGYTF. As DNA, the CDR3 is TGTGCCAGCAGTTACGACAGGGACTATGGCTACACCTTC.

The V gene is TRBV19, the J gene TRBJ1-1, with D possibly TRBD1 on 6 matching bases. Looked up from germline, CDR1 is LNHDA and CDR2 is SQIVND (reference sequence). V gave up 7 bases and J gave up 2 bases, with 11 bases separating them. This CDR3 is 13 amino acids long. The CDR3 loop is CASIGQFNTEAFF. The DNA of the CDR3 is TGTGCCAGTATTGGACAGTTCAACACTGAAGCTTTCTTT.

The chain uses TRBV15 and TRBJ2-7, with TRBD2 as a possible D gene (7 bases). The germline V gene has CDR1 LNHNV and CDR2 YYDKDF (reference sequence). The CDR3 has 15 residues. Trimming cost V 0 bases and J 5 bases, with 14 bases left between them. This chain's CDR3 is CATSRDLGGVDEQYF. CDR3 bases: TGTGCCACCAGCAGAGATTTAGGGGGGGTCGACGAGCAGTACTTC.

This clone was observed a single time. This chain links TRBV11-2 with TRBJ2-1; perhaps TRBD2 as D (5 bases). The CDR3 loop spans 15 amino acids. The germline V gene encodes CDR1 SGHAT and CDR2 FQNNGV. Trimming pared 5 bases from V and 1 base from J, leaving 12 bases between. The CDR3 is CASSPSGGSYNEQFF. CDR3 DNA sequence: TGTGCCAGCAGCCCGAGCGGAGGATCCTACAATGAGCAGTTCTTC.

The chain has TRBV2 and TRBJ2-3; D is perhaps TRBD1 (5 bases). Germline V gives CDR1 SNHLY, CDR2 FYNNEI. With 7 bases removed from V and 2 bases from J, the gap between germline ends came to 7 bases. This CDR3 spans 12 amino acids. The CDR3, as DNA: TGTGCCAGCAAGGACAACACAGATACGCAGTATTTT. Protein product: CASKDNTDTQYF. The entire variable domain, with the rest obtained from reference TRBV2 and TRBJ2-3, is as follows: EPEVTQTPSHQVTQMGQEVILRCVPISNHLYFYWYRQILGQKVEFLVSFYNNEISEKSEIFDDQFSVERPDGSNFTLKIRSTKLEDSAMYFCASKDNTDTQYFGPGTRLTVL.

The chain couples TRBV11-2 to TRBJ1-1, with 7 positions matching TRBD1. Germline trimming cut 2 bases from V and 8 bases from J; bases unmatched to any gene: 2. The CDR3 spans 12 residues. Germline V gene lookup returns CDR1 SGHAT and CDR2 FQNNGV. The CDR3 sequence is CASSLRGPEAFF. CDR3 DNA sequence: TGTGCCAGCAGCTTAAGGGGGCCAGAAGCTTTCTTT.